The 14 T cell receptor beta chains below were found in one sample sequenced in a study of vaccination effects on CD4 cells after COVID-19. Sequencing was performed with immunoSEQ multiplex PCR; in TCRdb, only in-frame clones are kept and a portion is missing. This table has 20,000 to 30,000 clones, roughly three quarters appearing once. Before sequencing took place, the ViraFEST assay used viral peptide pools to expand antigen-specific CD4+ T cells. Isolating CD4+ T cells followed about 10 days of culture. Participants received two doses of either the BNT162b2 or mRNA-1273 vaccine. No antigen has been identified for these receptors. This sample comprised CD4+ T cells from PBMCs cultured with SARS-CoV-2 spike peptides, obtained after COVID-19 vaccination. The receptors were sampled from a human donor who received a COVID-19 vaccine.

V and J are TRBV20-1 and TRBJ1-2; no clear D. From germline, CDR1 is DFQATT and CDR2 SNEGSKA (reference sequence). There are 12 residues in the CDR3. Trimming cost V 3 bases and J 3 bases, with 8 bases left between them. The CDR3 sequence: CSASLSDYGYTF. In nucleotides, the CDR3 is TGCAGTGCTAGTTTGTCAGACTATGGCTACACCTTC.

The chain couples TRBV2 to TRBJ1-5, with a tentative D call TRBD1 (6 bases). Germline CDR1 and CDR2: SNHLY and FYNNEI. The CDR3 runs to 13 residues. V was shortened by 7 bases and J by 6 bases, with 13 bases between the two germline ends. CDR3 in amino acids: CASNAGEGQPQHF. The CDR3 bases are TGTGCCAGCAACGCAGGGGAAGGTCAGCCCCAGCATTTT.

This clone was seen just once. CDR3 sequence: CASNEPTGRADEQYF. The DNA of the CDR3 is TGTGCCAGCAATGAACCCACCGGGAGGGCTGACGAGCAGTACTTC. The V gene is TRBV6-6, the J gene TRBJ2-7, with 8 bases fitting TRBD2. Germline V gives CDR1 MNHNY, CDR2 SVGAGI (reference sequence). Trimming cost V 7 bases and J 5 bases; bases outside gene matches: 13. The CDR3 is made up of 15 amino acids.

This clone was seen only a few times. J is TRBJ2-5 and V is TRBV5-1, with 7 bases that match TRBD2. This CDR3 comprises 15 residues. Trimming cost V 1 base and J 5 bases; bases outside gene matches: 8. Looked up from germline, CDR1 is SGHRS and CDR2 is YFSETQ. The CDR3 DNA reads TGCGCCAGCAGCTTGTCCAGGACTAGTTTCGAGACCCAGTACTTC. Translation: CASSLSRTSFETQYF.

This clone was seen only a few times. The chain uses TRBV4-1 and TRBJ1-1; D is unresolved. Trimming cost V 5 bases and J 7 bases, with 14 bases left between them. The CDR3 extends over 13 amino acids. Germline V CDR1 and CDR2: MGHRA, YSYEKL. CDR3 amino acids: CASSTRLTGEAFF. CDR3 bases: TGCGCCAGCAGCACACGTCTCACGGGTGAAGCTTTCTTT.

V and J are TRBV7-9 and TRBJ1-1; D perhaps matches TRBD1 (6 bases). V was cut by 5 bases and J by 5 bases, with 15 bases left in between. This CDR3 has 14 residues. Germline CDR1 reads SEHNR; CDR2 reads FQNEAQ (reference sequence). The CDR3 here is CASSTTGISTEAFF. DNA of the CDR3: TGTGCCAGCAGCACCACAGGGATCTCTACTGAAGCTTTCTTT. The full variable domain, completed using reference TRBV7-9 and TRBJ1-1, is DTGVSQNPRHKITKRGQNVTFRCDPISEHNRLYWYRQTLGQGPEFLTYFQNEAQLEKSRLLSDRFSAERPKGSFSTLEIQRTEQGDSAMYLCASSTTGISTEAFFGQGTRLTVV.

The CDR3 region is CATSDLERGGPDTQYF. The DNA of the CDR3 is TGTGCCACCAGTGATTTGGAACGGGGGGGCCCAGATACGCAGTATTTT. The chain combines TRBV24-1 with TRBJ2-3; 8 bases are a match to TRBD2. The CDR3 is 16 amino acids. The trim removed 0 bases at V and 4 bases at J, leaving 5 bases unmatched. Germline V gene sequence: CDR1 KGHDR, CDR2 SFDVKD.

The V and J genes are TRBV19 and TRBJ1-3; a possible D gene is TRBD1 (5 bases). The CDR3 is made up of 14 amino acids. Per the germline V gene, CDR1 is LNHDA and CDR2 is SQIVND (reference sequence). Trimming shortened V by 3 bases and J by 2 bases, and 8 bases separated the two germline ends. DNA for the CDR3: TGTGCCAGTAGTATGACAGTCACTGGAAACACCATATATTTT. Protein sequence: CASSMTVTGNTIYF. Variable domain in full (rest from reference TRBV19 and TRBJ1-3): DGGITQSPKYLFRKEGQNVTLSCEQNLNHDAMYWYRQDPGQGLRLIYYSQIVNDFQKGDIAEGYSVSREKKESFPLTVTSAQKNPTAFYLCASSMTVTGNTIYFGEGSWLTVV.

This chain joins TRBV18 and TRBJ1-1; TRBD1 matches 8 bases. Germline V CDR1 and CDR2: KGHSH, LQKENI. J gave up 3 bases and V 4 bases, and 4 bases lay outside the gene matches. The CDR3 spans 14 residues. Written as DNA, the CDR3 is TGTGCCAGCTCACTCGACAGGGGTTACACTGAAGCTTTCTTT. Amino acids: CASSLDRGYTEAFF.

The chain combines TRBV9 with TRBJ2-6; D uncertain. Germline V gene data show CDR1 as SGDLS and CDR2 as YYNGEE. This CDR3 contains 13 residues. V lost 0 bases, J lost 16 bases, and 14 bases lay in between. CDR3 coding DNA: TGTGCCAGCAGCGTAGAGGAGTGGTTGATGCTGACTTTC. Translated: CASSVEEWLMLTF.

The chain is built from TRBV11-1 and TRBJ2-7, with TRBD2 identical over 9 bases. Germline CDR1 is SGHAT and CDR2 is FQDESV (reference sequence). Trimming removed 3 bases from V and 5 bases from J; junction bases left unmatched: 5. The CDR3 spans 14 residues. The CDR3 DNA is TGTGCCAGCAGCTTTCTAGCGGGACTCAACGAGCAGTACTTC. Protein product: CASSFLAGLNEQYF.

The chain joins TRBV18 to TRBJ2-3; TRBD1 might be the D (5 bases). Looked up from germline, CDR1 is KGHSH and CDR2 is LQKENI. The CDR3 runs to 15 residues. The germline V and J ends were trimmed by 6 bases and 0 bases, with 13 bases remaining between them. The CDR3 region is CASSSRAESTDTQYF. The DNA for the CDR3 is TGTGCCAGCTCCAGCAGGGCGGAAAGCACAGATACGCAGTATTTT. The full variable domain, rest sourced from reference TRBV18 and TRBJ2-3, is NAGVMQNPRHLVRRRGQEARLRCSPMKGHSHVYWYRQLPEEGLKFMVYLQKENIIDESGMPKERFSAEFPKEGPSILRIQQVVRGDSAAYFCASSSRAESTDTQYFGPGTRLTVL.

This clone was detected only once. The CDR3 sequence: CASSPKGVSGANVLTF. For the CDR3, the DNA is TGCGCCAGCAGCCCCAAAGGTGTCTCTGGGGCCAACGTCCTGACTTTC. This chain uses TRBV10-1 with TRBJ2-6; D is unclear. The germline V gene has CDR1 WNHNN and CDR2 SYGVQD (reference sequence). The V end lost 6 bases, the J end lost 0 bases, and 12 bases lay between the germline ends. This CDR3 region has 16 residues.

J is TRBJ1-1 and V is TRBV20-1; the D is unclear. CDR1 DFQATT and CDR2 SNEGSKA come from the germline V gene (reference sequence). This CDR3 is 11 amino acids long. The CDR3 bases are TGCAGCATAGCCATGAACACTGAAGCTTTCTTT. Its translation is CSIAMNTEAFF.